The T cell receptor (beta chain) described here comes from a study of T-cell reconstitution after alpha-beta-depleted transplantation in children (TCRdb year 2016). Regarding the research as a whole: The study quantitatively tracked T-cell immune reconstitution after TCRalphabeta/CD19-depleted allogeneic hematopoietic cell transplantation in children using TCR repertoire profiling.

Beyond this particular receptor, the publication reports: Hyperexpanded clone frequencies declined over subsequent months; after one year, T-cell counts and TCRbeta diversity were mostly attributed to newly produced T cells. In some patients, the high TCRbeta diversity seen at day 60 was put down to recipient T cells and intrathymic progenitors that had survived conditioning. The apparently early alphabetaT-cell count recovery about two months after transplant was reportedly dependent on only several hundred rapidly expanded clones derived from non-depleted graft cells.

For CDR1 and CDR2, the germline V gene lists MNHNS and SASEGT. V sheds 6 bases and J sheds 7 bases, leaving 15 bases between their ends. The CDR3 goes from the cysteine to the phenylalanine over 14 residues. Of the read, only the CDR3 DNA is kept; its 42 bases are in frame from base 1. Notes on this clonotype: Its antigen specificity is not known. Base qualities are not at hand, and no much larger clone is one base apart.

The sample's treatment or condition label, decoded: allogeneic hematopoietic cell transplantation with graft depleted of TCRalphabeta T cells and CD19 B cells. TCRalphabeta/CD19-depleted allogeneic hematopoietic cell grafts were given to the transplant recipients, all of whom were children. The library came from PCR. TCRdb records Illumina HiSeq 2500 as the sequencer. TCR library preparation used molecular barcoding, with unique molecular identifiers applied to normalize quantification of the TCRbeta repertoire. Through fastp at Q25 and MiXCR, TCRdb rebuilt clones from the public reads, retaining in-frame beta chains. Rows with one shared CDR3 protein collapse into an entry with the most common genes and DNA. The sample data list approximately 500,000 distinct CDR3 sequences, and roughly a tenth of these were observed just once. The ten most abundant clones make up 2% of the sample.

The chain is encoded by TRBV6-1 joined to TRBJ1-4, and possibly TRBD1, on 5 matching bases. Material: PBMCs, obtained before TCRalphabeta/CD19-depleted stem cell transplant. This TCR derives from a child aged 2 to 9 with inherited bone marrow failure, due to receive a stem cell transplant. The encoded CDR3 is CASRRRWTPEKLFF. Here is the DNA: TGTGCCAGCAGGAGGAGGTGGACACCTGAAAAACTGTTTTTT.